This T cell receptor beta chain was documented in a study of patients and donors after allogeneic stem cell transplantation. TCRdb fed the RT-PCR reads into MiXCR, producing one record per CDR3 protein. The sample records roughly 940,000 distinct CDR3 sequences, about a sixth being singletons. The CDR3 consists of 12 residues. Germline loops: CDR1 MNHEY, CDR2 SVGAGI. Trimming took 2 bases from V and 8 from J, leaving 6 bases between them. This chain uses TRBV6-5 with TRBJ2-2; D may be TRBD2 (5 bases). This sequence originates from a human donor who was either an allogeneic HSCT recipient or a stem cell or donor lymphocyte infusion donor (not recorded which). It is not recorded whose cells these are; they may come from a transplant donor. The sequenced material came from blood, either unsorted or a sorted T cell fraction (not recorded which). The CDR3 DNA reads TGTGCCAGCAGTTACGGCGGGGGGGAGCTGTTTTTT. This translates into CASSYGGGELFF.